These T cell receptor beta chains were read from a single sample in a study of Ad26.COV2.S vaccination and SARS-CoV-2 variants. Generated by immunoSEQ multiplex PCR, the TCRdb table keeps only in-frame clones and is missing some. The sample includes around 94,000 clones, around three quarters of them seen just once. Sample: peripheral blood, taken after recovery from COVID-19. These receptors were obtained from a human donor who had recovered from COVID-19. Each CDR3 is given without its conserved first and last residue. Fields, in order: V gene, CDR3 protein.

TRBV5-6	ASSWGQGDGTEAF
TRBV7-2	ASSSGTGQINEQF
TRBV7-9	ASSLVGRAQETQY
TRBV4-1	ASSQASGSDTEAF
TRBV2	ASRDGPNSPLH
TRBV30	AWSGGSNQPQH
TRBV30	AWSAGLAGTDTQY
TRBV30	AWSPGDGTGELF
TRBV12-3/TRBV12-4	ASSLGSADTQY
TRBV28	ASSGQGSIHETQY
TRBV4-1	ASSQDSGNPNEKLF
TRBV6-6	ASSSGTVKNIQY
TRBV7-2	ASSLETVAANTGELF
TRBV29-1	SVAPGVGIQY
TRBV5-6	ASSLRGGQRSDTQY
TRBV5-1	ASQPGQGANYGYT
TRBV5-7	ASSLEFPGWEKLF
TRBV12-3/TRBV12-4	ASSPGQGIGAF
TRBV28	ASRLTGKLF
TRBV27	ASSRQVSEGEQY
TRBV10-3	AISESGRGDSEAF
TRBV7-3	ASSLGGGAQETQY
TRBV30	AWSATLTDSGNTIY
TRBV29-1	SVADRGNYGHT
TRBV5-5	ASSLARAVYSYEQY
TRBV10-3	AISLGGMYGYT
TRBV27	ASRRDPQIYEQY
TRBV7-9	ASRDVQGDYGYT
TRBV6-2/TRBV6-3	ASSYSPRTGSRAF
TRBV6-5	ASSYSLRGADSPLH
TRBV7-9	ASSFRQGGTDTQY
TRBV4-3	ASSQEFRQREYGYT
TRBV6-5	ATRLSQLTYEQY
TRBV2	ASSEAPGRTDTQY
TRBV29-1	STERGEGYEQY
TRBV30	AWRRGRDTEAF
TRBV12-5	ASGREGLYGYT
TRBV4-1	ASRAQGAEANYGYT
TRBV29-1	SVEKGLLSYEQY
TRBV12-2	ASRPSQRTGMHTGELF
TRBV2	ASSETRTENSPLH
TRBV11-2	ASSLTGRAGGEETQY
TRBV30	AWSQGLAGETQY
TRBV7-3	ASSLVPGGSYNEQF
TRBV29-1	SRLAGSNNEQF
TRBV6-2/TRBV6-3	ATSHGQGRDETQY
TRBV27	ASRERAGTYEQY
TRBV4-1	ASSRVGGGATDTQY
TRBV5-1	ASSLGQNQETQY
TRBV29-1	SVGEGWNQPQH
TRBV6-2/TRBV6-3	ASSLQGSGNTEAF
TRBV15	ATSRGAGGVGNQPQH
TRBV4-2	ASSQVDVVLNTGELF
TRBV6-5	ASKRQATTSPLH
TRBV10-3	AITGQGDNEQF
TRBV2	ASTRDSNQPQH
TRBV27	ASSSPGRREPQH